The entry below describes one TCR beta chain. The target antigen is unknown. This sample is part of a study of response to subunit inactivated influenza vaccine. Study-level results: The authors suggested that few new T cells are recruited per seasonal influenza vaccination.

TCRdb recomputed calls from the RT-PCR reads with MiXCR, one row per CDR3 protein. The sample shows 200,000 to 250,000 distinct CDR3 sequences, 10% to 15% of them seen only once. V was cut by 4 bases and J by 0 bases, with 9 bases left in between. The CDR3 is made up of 14 amino acids. Germline CDR1 reads KGHDR; CDR2 reads SFDVKD. The sequencing used non-naive T cells sorted from PBMCs, collected 14 to 15 days before vaccination. V and J are TRBV24-1 and TRBJ2-7; D gene ambiguous. The sequence was obtained from a man between 50 and 59 years old who received an inactivated influenza vaccine. CDR3 amino acids: CATSDRWSSYEQYF. CDR3 nucleotide sequence: TGTGCCACCAGTGACCGATGGAGCTCCTACGAGCAGTACTTC.